This entry is about one T cell receptor (beta chain). These data belong to a study of cytomegalovirus exposure and HLA in healthy donors. Germline V gives CDR1 GTSNPN, CDR2 SVGIG (reference sequence). With 2 bases removed from V and 7 bases from J, the gap between germline ends came to 23 bases. CDR3 size: 16 residues. The PCR had 60 Vbeta and 13 Jbeta primers. This table comes from immunoSEQ multiplex PCR, and its TCRdb copy is limited to in-frame clones, with some not included. Of 150,000 to 200,000 clones in the sample, just over 75% were seen once. Sequencing was done on a sample of PBMCs. The source of this sequence is a woman under 40 in good health and CMV-seropositive. This rearrangement joins TRBV30 to TRBJ1-2, with D perhaps TRBD1 (6 bases). DNA for the CDR3: TGTGCCTGGAGTCGATCTCCGGGACACCCTGATCCTGGCTACACCTTC. Protein: CAWSRSPGHPDPGYTF.